Described below is a single T cell receptor (beta chain) sequence and its context. Original processing methods: Amplification from reference gene primers served as the basis for estimated nucleated cell counts. Clones were read by immunoSEQ multiplex PCR, and TCRdb kept only the in-frame ones, dropping some. The DNA gave D and trimming, while V, J and clone size come from that table. Among approximately 220,000 clones listed, over 75% were seen once. This sample is part of a study of blood T cell repertoires in COVID-19. On the study more broadly: Sites across the United States, Italy and Spain contributed samples from acute and convalescent COVID-19. Sources were T cells, B-cell-depleted T cells, or PBMCs; the material itself was cDNA or gDNA.

This clonotype was obtained from a man aged 50-59 years with acute or convalescent COVID-19. The sequencing input was peripheral blood.

This CDR3 reads CASSPRVLGEQFF. The CDR3 DNA sequence: TGTGCCAGCAGTCCACGGGTCCTTGGCGAGCAGTTCTTC. The J gene is TRBJ2-1, the V gene TRBV3-1 (or the pseudogene TRBV3-2); D is unresolved. The germline gives CDR1 LGHDT, CDR2 YNNKEL (reference sequence). The CDR3 totals 13 residues. Trimming took 6 bases from V and 10 from J, leaving 16 bases between them.